This entry lists 17 T cell receptor beta chains sequenced from one sample in a study of post-analysis software for immune sequencing data. General observations from the study: Among five TRBV segments more frequent in patients than controls were TRBV5-6, TRBV5-1 and TRBV20-1.

Their antigens remain unidentified. Unique molecular identifiers were present in the TCR beta cDNA libraries. TCRdb passed the PCR reads through MiXCR, listing each CDR3 protein once. The table has roughly 730,000 distinct CDR3 sequences, about 27% seen once. Sequencing was performed on blood. These receptors all come from a girl aged 10 to 17 with multiple sclerosis.

There are many counts of this clonotype. The gene calls are TRBV29-1 and TRBJ2-6, with 8 bases matching TRBD1. The V segment lost 6 bases and the J segment 0 bases; nucleotides outside the gene matches: 7. CDR1 is SQVTM and CDR2 is ANQGSEA in the germline V gene. The CDR3 contains 16 residues. This CDR3 is CSVMTGQGSGANVLTF. The CDR3 DNA follows: TGCAGCGTAATGACAGGACAGGGCTCTGGGGCCAACGTCCTGACTTTC.

This clonotype was detected only a few times. The chain combines TRBV24-1 with TRBJ2-3, with D unresolved. The CDR3 extends over 15 amino acids. Looked up from germline, CDR1 is KGHDR and CDR2 is SFDVKD. V gave up 1 base and J gave up 4 bases, with 11 bases separating them. This CDR3 is CATSDLRGPPDTQYF. The CDR3 DNA reads as TGTGCCACCAGTGATTTACGCGGACCGCCAGATACGCAGTATTTT.

The genes are TRBV6-5 and TRBJ2-5; 10 bases align to TRBD2. This CDR3 comprises 13 residues. Looked up from germline, CDR1 is MNHEY and CDR2 is SVGAGI. The V gene end was trimmed by 10 bases and the J gene end by 9 bases; junction bases not matched to a gene: 11. The CDR3: CAIVAGGSVAQYF. Here the CDR3 DNA reads TGTGCCATAGTAGCGGGGGGTTCGGTGGCCCAGTACTTC.

This chain links TRBV6-1 with TRBJ2-1; 12 nucleotides agree with TRBD1. The CDR3 covers 17 residues. The trim removed 6 bases at V and 10 bases at J, leaving 16 bases unmatched. Germline V CDR1 and CDR2: MNHNS, SASEGT. The CDR3 bases are TGTGCCAGCAGCAATCACCTTCCGGGACAGGGGGCGCAGGAGCAGTTCTTC. It specifies CASSNHLPGQGAQEQFF.

The chain is built from TRBV18 and TRBJ2-3, with D possibly TRBD2 on 5 matching bases. The CDR3 is 16 amino acids. Per germline, CDR1 KGHSH and CDR2 LQKENI. Between the trimmed V and J ends, which lost 2 bases and 6 bases, there was a span of 18 bases. In DNA form, the CDR3 reads TGTGCCAGCTCACCAGAGGGCAGGCCCCGGAAGGATACGCAGTATTTT. Translating gives CASSPEGRPRKDTQYF.

This sequence joins TRBV15 and TRBJ2-2; the match to TRBD1 covers 7 bases. The J segment lost 4 bases and the V segment lost 3 bases, leaving 5 bases of the junction unmatched. The CDR3 is 15 amino acids. Germline CDR1 LNHNV, CDR2 YYDKDF (reference sequence). DNA for the CDR3: TGTGCCACCAGCAGCCGACAGGGAAGCACCGGGGAGCTGTTTTTT. Protein sequence: CATSSRQGSTGELFF. Full variable domain (missing parts from reference TRBV15 and TRBJ2-2): DAMVIQNPRYQVTQFGKPVTLSCSQTLNHNVMYWYQQKSSQAPKLLFHYYDKDFNNEADTPDNFQSRRPNTSFCFLDIRSPGLGDTAMYLCATSSRQGSTGELFFGEGSRLTVL.

This clonotype has only a few counts. The chain carries TRBV2 and TRBJ2-2; tentative D call: TRBD2 (6 bases). The CDR3 runs to 16 residues. V was pared by 6 bases and J by 7 bases, with 21 bases between. Germline loops: CDR1 SNHLY, CDR2 FYNNEI. In DNA, the CDR3 is TGTGCCAGCAGAAGGGCGCTCGGAGGGCCAGGCGGGGAGCTGTTTTTT. It encodes CASRRALGGPGGELFF.

The CDR3 protein is CSARGIGDYHNEQFF. As DNA, the CDR3 is TGCAGTGCTAGAGGAATTGGGGACTATCACAATGAGCAGTTCTTC. The rearrangement links TRBV20-1 to TRBJ2-1; 7 bases are a match to TRBD2. Germline assignment: CDR1 DFQATT and CDR2 SNEGSKA (reference sequence). CDR3 length: 15 residues. The V segment lost 1 base and the J segment 5 bases; nucleotides outside the gene matches: 8.

The chain combines TRBV28 with TRBJ1-5, with D possibly TRBD1 on 6 matching bases. Germline V gene data show CDR1 as MDHEN and CDR2 as SYDVKM. V was clipped by 2 bases and J by 0 bases, with 20 bases between them. The CDR3 runs to 19 residues. The CDR3 DNA follows: TGTGCCAGCAGTTTAGTGGGGACAAAAGTCCCAAATAGCAATCAGCCCCAGCATTTT. It encodes CASSLVGTKVPNSNQPQHF.

J is TRBJ2-7 and V is TRBV20-1, with D perhaps TRBD2 (5 bases). Trimming removed 0 bases from V and 2 bases from J, with 14 bases in between. The CDR3 covers 15 residues. Germline values: CDR1 DFQATT, CDR2 SNEGSKA (reference sequence). The CDR3 bases are TGCAGTGCTAGAGATTTAGGACTGCCGACCTACGAGCAGTACTTC. Translating it yields CSARDLGLPTYEQYF.

This clonotype was detected only a few times. The chain joins TRBV29-1 to TRBJ1-2, with D maybe TRBD1 (5 bases). V was shortened by 1 base and J by 8 bases, with 14 bases between the two germline ends. Germline CDR1 and CDR2: SQVTM and ANQGSEA. There are 13 residues in the CDR3. CDR3 sequence (DNA): TGCAGCGTTGAAGGTCGGGGGGTAGGCGGCTACACCTTC. Translating gives CSVEGRGVGGYTF. Full variable domain (rest looked up from reference TRBV29-1 and TRBJ1-2): SAVISQKPSRDICQRGTSLTIQCQVDSQVTMMFWYRQQPGQSLTLIATANQGSEATYESGFVIDKFPISRPNLTFSTLTVSNMSPEDSSIYLCSVEGRGVGGYTFGSGTRLTVV.

The rearrangement joins TRBV20-1 to TRBJ2-5; D could derive from TRBD1 or TRBD2 (7 bases each). V lost 5 bases and J 5 bases, leaving 24 bases between the germline ends. Germline V CDR1 and CDR2: DFQATT, SNEGSKA (reference sequence). CDR3 length: 16 residues. The CDR3 DNA sequence: TGCAGTGCTTCACCCCTGGGGGAGGGGGCGCGGGAGACCCAGTACTTC. Its translation: CSASPLGEGARETQYF.

This clonotype appeared a single time. The V and J genes are TRBV6-2 or TRBV6-3 and TRBJ2-5; maybe TRBD2 (5 bases). The J call may be wrong; the DNA end is better matched by TRBJ2-7. Germline-derived CDR1 and CDR2 are MNHEY and SVGEGT. The CDR3 length is 15 residues. This CDR3 is CASSSPPGSDYEQYF. CDR3 in DNA: TGTGCCAGCAGTTCCCCCCCGGGAAGTGACTACGAGCAGTACTTC.

This chain connects TRBV11-2 to TRBJ2-3, with TRBD2 matching over 11 bases. CDR1 and CDR2 (germline): SGHAT, FQNNGV. Trimming at V came to 5 bases and at J to 9 bases, leaving 10 bases not matched to a gene. The length of the CDR3 is 15 residues. DNA of the CDR3: TGTGCCAGCAGCCAACTGACTAGCGGGGCGGCAACGCAGTATTTT. Translating gives CASSQLTSGAATQYF.

About this clonotype itself: Since a much larger clone is just one base distant, this may be a read error. The chain carries TRBV9 and TRBJ2-7; 9 nucleotides match TRBD1. The CDR3 is 15 residues long. Per germline, CDR1 SGDLS and CDR2 YYNGEE. V trimming: 4 bases; J trimming: 7 bases; junction bases outside the gene matches: 12. CDR3 in DNA: TGTGCCAGCAGCAGACGGACAGGGGTGAGGGATGAGCAGTACTTC. Its protein product is CASSRRTGVRDEQYF.

This clonotype was seen only a few times. V usage is TRBV5-5 and J usage is TRBJ2-7; unclear D gene. Germline CDR1 is SGHKS and CDR2 is YYEKEE (reference sequence). The CDR3 consists of 14 residues. V was cut by 4 bases and J by 1 base, with 12 bases left in between. CDR3 in DNA: TGTGCCAGCAGCCCGCGCGCAGCTTCCTACGAGCAGTACTTC. It specifies CASSPRAASYEQYF.

The chain has TRBV3-1 and TRBJ2-7; 8 bases agree with TRBD2. The J call may not be correct, given that the DNA end is closer to TRBJ2-4. CDR1 is LGHDT and CDR2 is YNNKEL in the germline V gene (reference sequence). This CDR3 has 12 residues. The CDR3 DNA is TGTGCCAGCAGCCCCAGCGGGAGCATTCAGTACTTC. This gives the protein CASSPSGSIQYF.